This T cell receptor (beta chain) is from a study of beta chain features in type 1 diabetes. Study at large: Age, gender and cell yields were alike across patients and healthy donors. Examination covered around 98,000,000 sorted cells spanning all samples.

About this clone itself: What it binds is not known.

One heparinised draw, averaging around 120 mL, was taken per donor. The CDR3 is 16 residues long. CDR1 is LNHDA and CDR2 is SQIVND in the germline V gene (reference sequence). Trimming removed 6 bases at V and 2 bases at J, with 17 bases between. Investigators reverse transcribed all isolated RNA, so they sequenced expressed TCRB transcripts. Sequencing of naive, central memory and regulatory T cell samples gave an average of around 3.8 million reads. The repertoire was sequenced with immunoSEQ multiplex PCR; TCRdb's copy has only in-frame clones and lacks some. There are about 99,000 clones in the sample; under 30% occur only once, and roughly 0.5% lies in the top ten. General study results and limits: Shortening of TCRB CDR3s, moderate but significant, appeared in all four CD4+ subsets of Type 1 diabetes patients.

The V and J genes are TRBV19 and TRBJ1-3; no definite D call. Sequenced sample: central memory CD4+ T cells from blood. This receptor was identified in a woman younger than 30 with type 1 diabetes. CDR3 region: CASSLQKTSAGNTIYF. CDR3 DNA sequence: TGTGCCAGTAGCCTACAGAAAACCTCCGCTGGAAACACCATATATTTT.